This is a list of T cell receptor beta chains from one sample in a study of cytomegalovirus exposure and HLA in healthy donors. Sequencing was performed with immunoSEQ multiplex PCR; in TCRdb, only in-frame clones are kept and a portion is missing. The top ten clones hold over 0.8% of a sample with approximately 140,000 clones, 75% to 80% of them seen once. The specimen was PBMCs. The source is an older woman in good health and CMV-seronegative. The CDR3 runs from the conserved cysteine through the conserved F or W. A D gene is named only where the DNA matches it firmly. Expanded clones get a size class; other rows say once, few or many, or leave the size out.

TRBV6-1	-	-	TRBJ1-4	TGTGCCAGCAGTGAAGACAGGGTCAATGAAAAACTGTTTTTT	CASSEDRVNEKLFF
TRBV28	few	-	TRBJ1-5	TGTGCCAGCGTAAAGCGGGGCCCGTATAGCAATCAGCCCCAGCATTTT	CASVKRGPYSNQPQHF
TRBV28	-	-	TRBJ1-1	TGTGCCAGCAGTTTGCCCTTCGGGGGACTCCAGAACACTGAAGCTTTCTTT	CASSLPFGGLQNTEAFF
TRBV7-6	-	TRBD1	TRBJ1-1	TGTGCCAGCAGTTTTACAGGGGTAACTGAAGCTTTCTTT	CASSFTGVTEAFF
TRBV25-1	-	TRBD1	TRBJ1-2	TGTGCCAGCAGTGATTATCCGACAGGGGCCGGCTACACCTTC	CASSDYPTGAGYTF
TRBV6-5	few	-	TRBJ2-7	TGTGCCAGCAGTTACTCGAACGGGGACTACGAGCAGTACTTC	CASSYSNGDYEQYF
TRBV5-1	-	TRBD1	TRBJ2-7	TGCGCCAGCAGCTCAGGACAGGGGGCGATCTACGAGCAGTACTTC	CASSSGQGAIYEQYF
TRBV6-1	few	TRBD2	TRBJ2-1	TGTGCCAGCAGTCAGACTAGCGTGGTCAATGAGCAGTTCTTC	CASSQTSVVNEQFF
TRBV30	-	TRBD1	TRBJ1-2	TGTGCCTGGAGCGGGACAGGGGGTAACTATGGCTACACCTTC	CAWSGTGGNYGYTF
TRBV6-1	-	-	TRBJ2-1	TGTGCCAGCAGCACCGGGACTTTCAACAATGAGCAGTTCTTC	CASSTGTFNNEQFF
TRBV7-3	-	TRBD2	TRBJ2-2	TGTGCCAGCAGCCCCCGGGCCGTTAGCGGGGGGGCCGCCGGGGAGCTGTTTTTT	CASSPRAVSGGAAGELFF
TRBV2	-	-	TRBJ1-2	TGTGCCAGCAGTCCCCGACATCAAGATGGCTACACCTTC	CASSPRHQDGYTF
TRBV10-2	once	TRBD2	TRBJ2-1	TGCGCCAGCAGGGGTAGCGGGGGAGTTCATTACAATGAGCAGTTCTTC	CASRGSGGVHYNEQFF
TRBV19	-	TRBD2	TRBJ2-7	TGTGCCAGTAGTTTGGCGCGACTAGCTGGTTTCGAGCAGTACTTC	CASSLARLAGFEQYF
TRBV4-2	-	TRBD2	TRBJ2-2	TGTGCCAGCAGCCGTAATACCGGGACTACGACCGGGGAGCTGTTTTTT	CASSRNTGTTTGELFF
TRBV5-6	-	-	TRBJ2-1	TGTGCCAGCAGCTTCTGGCTCAGAACGTCTGGCGGTTACAATGAGCAGTTCTTC	CASSFWLRTSGGYNEQFF
TRBV19	-	-	TRBJ1-5	TGTGCCAGTAGTATACGGTTTTTAAGCAATCAGCCCCAGCATTTT	CASSIRFLSNQPQHF
TRBV2	-	-	TRBJ2-7	TGTGCCAGCAGTGAAAGTGGTGGAGAAAGCTACGAGCAGTACTTC	CASSESGGESYEQYF
TRBV1	-	-	TRBJ1-2	TGCACCAGCAGCCAAGAACAGGGGCCCCCACGAGGCTACACCTTC	CTSSQEQGPPRGYTF
TRBV9	-	-	TRBJ2-1	TGTGCCAGCAGCGTAGATCTTCCGGGAGATGAGCAGTTCTTC	CASSVDLPGDEQFF
TRBV27	few	TRBD2	TRBJ2-3	TGTGCCAGCAGCGGCGGGGGAAGCACAGATACGCAGTATTTT	CASSGGGSTDTQYF
TRBV30	-	-	TRBJ1-3	TGTGCCTGGAGTGTACTATCCTCTGGAAACACCATATATTTT	CAWSVLSSGNTIYF
TRBV6-1	-	-	TRBJ1-5	TGTGCCAGCAGTGAATTCCATAGGGGCGATCAGCCCCAGCATTTT	CASSEFHRGDQPQHF
TRBV28	-	-	TRBJ2-1	TGTGCCAGCAGTTCCTTAGCGGTCTCCTACAATGAGCAGTTCTTC	CASSSLAVSYNEQFF
TRBV7-6	-	TRBD1	TRBJ2-3	TGTGCCAGCAGCGCCCGACAGGGCGACTTTAGCACAGATACGCAGTATTTT	CASSARQGDFSTDTQYF
TRBV19	-	TRBD1	TRBJ1-5	TGTGCCAGTAGTCAGGACAGGGAGCAATACAATCAGCCCCAGCATTTT	CASSQDREQYNQPQHF
TRBV5-1	-	TRBD1	TRBJ2-2	TGCGCCAGCAGCTTACCAGGGACAGGGAACACCGGGGAGCTGTTTTTT	CASSLPGTGNTGELFF
TRBV5-1	-	-	TRBJ1-1	TGCGCCATCTCCCGGGGCACTGAAGCTTTCTTT	CAISRGTEAFF
TRBV2	few	-	TRBJ1-1	TGTGCCAGCAGTGAGGATCGGGACACTGAAGCTTTCTTT	CASSEDRDTEAFF